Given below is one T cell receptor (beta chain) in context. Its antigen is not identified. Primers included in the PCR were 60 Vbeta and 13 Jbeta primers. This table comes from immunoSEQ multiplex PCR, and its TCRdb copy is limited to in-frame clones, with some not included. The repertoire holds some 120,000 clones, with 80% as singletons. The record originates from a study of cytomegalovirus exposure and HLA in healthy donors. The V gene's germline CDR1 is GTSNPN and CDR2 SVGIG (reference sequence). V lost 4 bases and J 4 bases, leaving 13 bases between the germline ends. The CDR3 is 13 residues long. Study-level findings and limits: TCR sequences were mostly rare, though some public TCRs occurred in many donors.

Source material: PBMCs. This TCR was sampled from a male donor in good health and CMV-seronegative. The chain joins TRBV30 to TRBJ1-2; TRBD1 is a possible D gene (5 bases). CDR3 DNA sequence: TGTGCCTGGAACTCGGGACTACCCTATGGCTACACCTTC. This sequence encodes CAWNSGLPYGYTF.